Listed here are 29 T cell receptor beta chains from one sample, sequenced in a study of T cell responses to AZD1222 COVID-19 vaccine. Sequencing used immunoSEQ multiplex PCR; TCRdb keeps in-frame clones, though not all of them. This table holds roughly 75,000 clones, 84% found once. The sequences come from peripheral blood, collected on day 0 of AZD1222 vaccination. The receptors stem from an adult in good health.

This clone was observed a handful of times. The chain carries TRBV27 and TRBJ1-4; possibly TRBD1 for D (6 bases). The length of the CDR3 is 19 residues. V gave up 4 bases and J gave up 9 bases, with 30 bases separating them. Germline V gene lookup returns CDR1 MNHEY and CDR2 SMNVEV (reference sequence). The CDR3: CASSSARGGATLAMKKLFF. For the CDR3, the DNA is TGTGCCAGCAGTTCAGCCCGGGGGGGGGCCACCTTAGCAATGAAAAAACTGTTTTTT.

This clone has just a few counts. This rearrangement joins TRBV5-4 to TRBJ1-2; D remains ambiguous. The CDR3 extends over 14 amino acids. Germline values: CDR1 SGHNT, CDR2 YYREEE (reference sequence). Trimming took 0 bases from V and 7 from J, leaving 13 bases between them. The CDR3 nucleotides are TGTGCCAGCAGCTTGGGACCAGGTATGGGTGGCTACACCTTC. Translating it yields CASSLGPGMGGYTF.

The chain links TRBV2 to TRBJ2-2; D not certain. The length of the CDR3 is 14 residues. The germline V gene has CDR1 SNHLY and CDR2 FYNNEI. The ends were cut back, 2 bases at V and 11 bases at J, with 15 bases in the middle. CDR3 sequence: CASSEMGYEGELFF. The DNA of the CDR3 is TGTGCCAGCAGTGAAATGGGGTATGAAGGAGAGCTGTTTTTT.

The CDR3 is CASSIVQGYEQYF. CDR3 bases: TGTGCCAGTAGTATAGTGCAGGGATACGAGCAGTACTTC. The chain links TRBV19 to TRBJ2-7; D is perhaps TRBD1 (5 bases). Trimming cost V 1 base and J 4 bases, with 8 bases left between them. The CDR3 is 13 amino acids. The germline V gene has CDR1 LNHDA and CDR2 SQIVND (reference sequence).

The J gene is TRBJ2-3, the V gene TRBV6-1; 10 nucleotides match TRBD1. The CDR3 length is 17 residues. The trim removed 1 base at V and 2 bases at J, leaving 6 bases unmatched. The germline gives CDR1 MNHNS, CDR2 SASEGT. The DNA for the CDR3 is TGTGCCAGCAGTGAAGGGACAGGGGGGGGTCTCACAGATACGCAGTATTTT. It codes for CASSEGTGGGLTDTQYF.

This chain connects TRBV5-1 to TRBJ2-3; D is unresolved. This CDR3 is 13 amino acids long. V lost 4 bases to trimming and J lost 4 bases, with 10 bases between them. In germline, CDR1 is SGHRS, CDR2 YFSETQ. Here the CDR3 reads CASSQTGADTQYF. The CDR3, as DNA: TGCGCCAGCAGCCAAACTGGCGCAGATACGCAGTATTTT.

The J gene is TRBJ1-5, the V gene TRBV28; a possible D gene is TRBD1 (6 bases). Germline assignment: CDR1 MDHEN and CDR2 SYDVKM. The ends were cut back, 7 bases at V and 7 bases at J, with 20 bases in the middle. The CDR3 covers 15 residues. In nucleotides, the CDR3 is TGTGCCAGCACCGTACAAGGGGGAACAGAGCAGCCCCAGCATTTT. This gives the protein CASTVQGGTEQPQHF.

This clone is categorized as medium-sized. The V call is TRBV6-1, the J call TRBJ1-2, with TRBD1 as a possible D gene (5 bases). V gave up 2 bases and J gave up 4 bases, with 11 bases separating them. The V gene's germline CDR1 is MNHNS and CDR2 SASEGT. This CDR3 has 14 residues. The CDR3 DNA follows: TGTGCCAGCAGTGAAACGGGGCAGTCCTATGGCTACACCTTC. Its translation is CASSETGQSYGYTF.

The CDR3 DNA follows: TGCGCCAGCAGCCCTGACAGGACAATGGAAAAACTGTTTTTT. Protein sequence: CASSPDRTMEKLFF. The rearrangement joins TRBV5-1 to TRBJ1-4, with D possibly matching TRBD1 (6 bases). Trimming removed 4 bases at V and 8 bases at J, with 15 bases between. Per the germline V gene, CDR1 is SGHRS and CDR2 is YFSETQ. This CDR3 contains 14 residues.

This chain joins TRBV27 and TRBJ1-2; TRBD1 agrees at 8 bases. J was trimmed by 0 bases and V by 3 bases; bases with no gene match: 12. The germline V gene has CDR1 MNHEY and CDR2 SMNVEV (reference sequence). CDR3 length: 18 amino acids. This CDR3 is CASSFLGQGEGPNYGYTF. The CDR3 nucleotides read TGTGCCAGCAGTTTCCTAGGACAGGGAGAAGGTCCTAACTATGGCTACACCTTC.

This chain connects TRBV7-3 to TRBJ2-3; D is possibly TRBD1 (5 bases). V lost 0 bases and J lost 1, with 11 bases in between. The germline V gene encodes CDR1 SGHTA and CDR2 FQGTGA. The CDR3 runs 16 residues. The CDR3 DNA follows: TGTGCCAGCAGCTTAACCCCACAGGCGGGCACAGATACGCAGTATTTT. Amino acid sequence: CASSLTPQAGTDTQYF.

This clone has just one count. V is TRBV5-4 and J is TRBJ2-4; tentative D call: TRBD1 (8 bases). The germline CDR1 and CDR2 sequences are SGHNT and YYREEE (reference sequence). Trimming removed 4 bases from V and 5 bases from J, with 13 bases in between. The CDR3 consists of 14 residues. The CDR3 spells CASSVTGGENIQYF. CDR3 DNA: TGTGCCAGCAGCGTAACAGGGGGGGAAAACATTCAGTACTTC.

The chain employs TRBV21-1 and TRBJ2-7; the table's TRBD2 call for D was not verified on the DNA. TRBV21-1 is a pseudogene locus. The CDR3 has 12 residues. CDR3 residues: CAIWFLRDPQYF. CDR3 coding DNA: TGTGCCATCTGGTTTCTGCGGGACCCACAGTACTTC.

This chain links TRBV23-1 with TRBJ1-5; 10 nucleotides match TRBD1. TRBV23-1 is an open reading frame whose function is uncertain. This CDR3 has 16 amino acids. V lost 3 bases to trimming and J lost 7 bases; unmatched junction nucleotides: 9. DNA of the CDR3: TGCGCCAGCAGTCACACCGGGACAGGGGCTGGGCAGCCCCAGCATTTT. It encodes CASSHTGTGAGQPQHF.

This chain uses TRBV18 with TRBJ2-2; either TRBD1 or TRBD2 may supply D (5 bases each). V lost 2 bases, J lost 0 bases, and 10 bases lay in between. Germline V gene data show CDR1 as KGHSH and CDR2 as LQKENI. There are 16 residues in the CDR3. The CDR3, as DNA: TGTGCCAGCTCACCAATAGGGGACGCGAACACCGGGGAGCTGTTTTTT. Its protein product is CASSPIGDANTGELFF. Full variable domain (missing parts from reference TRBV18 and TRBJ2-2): NAGVMQNPRHLVRRRGQEARLRCSPMKGHSHVYWYRQLPEEGLKFMVYLQKENIIDESGMPKERFSAEFPKEGPSILRIQQVVRGDSAAYFCASSPIGDANTGELFFGEGSRLTVL.

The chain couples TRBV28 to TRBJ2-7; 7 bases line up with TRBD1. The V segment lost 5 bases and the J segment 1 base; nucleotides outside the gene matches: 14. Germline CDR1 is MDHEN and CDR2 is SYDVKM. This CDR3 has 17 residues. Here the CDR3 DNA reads TGTGCCAGCAGTCTCCCAGGGGGAACGGATGCGTCCTACGAGCAGTACTTC. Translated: CASSLPGGTDASYEQYF.

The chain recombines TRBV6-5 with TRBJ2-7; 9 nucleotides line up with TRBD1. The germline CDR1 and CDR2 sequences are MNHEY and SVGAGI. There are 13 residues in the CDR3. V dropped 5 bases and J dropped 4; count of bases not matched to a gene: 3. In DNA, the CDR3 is TGTGCCAGCAGTAAGGACAGGGGTTACGAGCAGTACTTC. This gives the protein CASSKDRGYEQYF.

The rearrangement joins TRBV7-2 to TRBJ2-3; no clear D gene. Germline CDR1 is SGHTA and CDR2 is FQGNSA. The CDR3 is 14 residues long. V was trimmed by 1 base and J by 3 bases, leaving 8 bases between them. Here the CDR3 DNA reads TGTGCCAGCAGCTTAGTCGCGCGTACAGATACGCAGTATTTT. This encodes CASSLVARTDTQYF.

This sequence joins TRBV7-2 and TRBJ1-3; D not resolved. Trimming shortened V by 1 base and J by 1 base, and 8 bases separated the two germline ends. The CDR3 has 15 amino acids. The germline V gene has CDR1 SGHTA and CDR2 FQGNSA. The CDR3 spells CASSLVAGSGNTIYF. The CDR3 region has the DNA TGTGCCAGCAGCTTAGTCGCCGGGTCTGGAAACACCATATATTTT. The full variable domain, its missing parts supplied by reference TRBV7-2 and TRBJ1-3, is GAGVSQSPSNKVTEKGKDVELRCDPISGHTALYWYRQSLGQGLEFLIYFQGNSAPDKSGLPSDRFSAERTGGSVSTLTIQRTQQEDSAVYLCASSLVAGSGNTIYFGEGSWLTVV.

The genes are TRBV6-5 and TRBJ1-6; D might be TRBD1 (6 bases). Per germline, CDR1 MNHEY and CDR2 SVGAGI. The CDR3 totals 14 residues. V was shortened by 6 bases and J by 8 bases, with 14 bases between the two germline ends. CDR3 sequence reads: CASSDSGDHSPLHF. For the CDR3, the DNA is TGTGCCAGCAGCGACTCAGGGGACCATTCACCCCTCCACTTT.

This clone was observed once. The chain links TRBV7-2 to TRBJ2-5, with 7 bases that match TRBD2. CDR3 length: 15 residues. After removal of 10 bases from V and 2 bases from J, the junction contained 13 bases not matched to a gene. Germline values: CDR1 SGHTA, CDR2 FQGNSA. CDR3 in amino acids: CATRAMGGGQETQYF. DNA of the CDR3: TGTGCCACCCGGGCGATGGGGGGGGGACAAGAGACCCAGTACTTC.

CDR3: CASSIFGQGEQPQHF. The CDR3 DNA reads as TGTGCCAGTAGTATATTCGGACAGGGTGAGCAGCCCCAGCATTTT. The chain has TRBV19 and TRBJ1-5; 8 positions match TRBD1. J was trimmed by 7 bases and V by 2 bases; bases with no gene match: 7. CDR3 size: 15 residues. Germline assignment: CDR1 LNHDA and CDR2 SQIVND (reference sequence). The full variable domain, its missing parts supplied by reference TRBV19 and TRBJ1-5, is DGGITQSPKYLFRKEGQNVTLSCEQNLNHDAMYWYRQDPGQGLRLIYYSQIVNDFQKGDIAEGYSVSREKKESFPLTVTSAQKNPTAFYLCASSIFGQGEQPQHFGDGTRLSIL.

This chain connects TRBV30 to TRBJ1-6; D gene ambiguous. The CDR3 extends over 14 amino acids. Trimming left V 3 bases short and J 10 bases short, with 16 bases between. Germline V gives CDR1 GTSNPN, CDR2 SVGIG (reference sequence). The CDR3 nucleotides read TGTGCCTGGAGCCTTGCGGTGGGCATATCACCCCTCCACTTT. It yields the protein CAWSLAVGISPLHF.

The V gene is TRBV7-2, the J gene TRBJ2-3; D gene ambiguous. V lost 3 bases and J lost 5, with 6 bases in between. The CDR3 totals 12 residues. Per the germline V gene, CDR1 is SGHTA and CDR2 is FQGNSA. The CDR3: CASSLSIDTQYF. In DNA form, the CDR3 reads TGTGCCAGCAGCTTGTCAATAGATACGCAGTATTTT.

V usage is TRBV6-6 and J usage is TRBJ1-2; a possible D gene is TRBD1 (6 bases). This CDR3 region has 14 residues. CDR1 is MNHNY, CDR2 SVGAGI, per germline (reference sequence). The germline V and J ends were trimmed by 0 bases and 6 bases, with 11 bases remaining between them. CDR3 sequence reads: CASSYSPGANGYTF. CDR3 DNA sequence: TGTGCCAGCAGTTACTCCCCGGGGGCGAATGGCTACACCTTC.

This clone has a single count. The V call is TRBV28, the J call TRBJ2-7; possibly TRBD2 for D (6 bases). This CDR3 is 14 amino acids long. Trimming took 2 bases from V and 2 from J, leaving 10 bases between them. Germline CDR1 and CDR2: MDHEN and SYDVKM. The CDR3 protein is CASSLAGQTYEQYF. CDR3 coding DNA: TGTGCCAGCAGTTTAGCGGGGCAGACCTACGAGCAGTACTTC.

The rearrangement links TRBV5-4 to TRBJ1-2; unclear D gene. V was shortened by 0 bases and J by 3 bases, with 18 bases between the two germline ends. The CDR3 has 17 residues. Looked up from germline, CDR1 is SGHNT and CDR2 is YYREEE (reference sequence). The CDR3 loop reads CASSLGPTADGDYGYTF. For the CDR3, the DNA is TGTGCCAGCAGCTTGGGGCCTACAGCCGATGGCGACTATGGCTACACCTTC.

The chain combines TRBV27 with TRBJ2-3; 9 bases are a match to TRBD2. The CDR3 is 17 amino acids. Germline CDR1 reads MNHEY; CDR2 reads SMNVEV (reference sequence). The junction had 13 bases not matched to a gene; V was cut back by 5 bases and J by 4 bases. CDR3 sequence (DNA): TGTGCCAGCAGTCCTCTCCTGGCGGGGGGGTCCCCAGATACGCAGTATTTT. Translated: CASSPLLAGGSPDTQYF.

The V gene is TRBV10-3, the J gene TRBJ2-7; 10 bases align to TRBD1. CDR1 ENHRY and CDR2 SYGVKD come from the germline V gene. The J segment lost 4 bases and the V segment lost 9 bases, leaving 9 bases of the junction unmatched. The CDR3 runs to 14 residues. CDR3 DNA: TGTGCCATAAGCCCAGGGACAGGGGATTACGAGCAGTACTTC. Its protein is CAISPGTGDYEQYF.